This T cell receptor (beta chain) was captured by sequencing in a study of T cells after yellow fever vaccination. Overall study: When fractions had low cell numbers, they were prepared with SMART-Seq v4 Ultra Low Input. General study points: Contamination by abundant bulk-population clonotypes could be present in FACS-sorted repertoires. Only a minor proportion of clonotypes was detected across both CD4 and CD8 compartments.

Generation of TCR cDNA used 5'RACE template switching (which added a universal primer site and UMIs). TCRdb processed the 5' RACE reads anew with MiXCR; each CDR3 protein has one entry. The profile covers around 530,000 distinct CDR3 sequences, with about a sixth appearing a single time and 17% taken by the ten largest. The ends were cut back, 8 bases at V and 5 bases at J, with 6 bases in the middle. Germline V gene sequence: CDR1 SQVTM, CDR2 ANQGSEA. This CDR3 spans 9 amino acids. With respect to this clonotype: Antigen: not known.

The source material was PBMCs, sampled roughly 5 days after the first yellow fever vaccination. The clonotype originates from a man aged 18 to 30 who received the YFV17D yellow fever vaccine. V gene TRBV29-1 combines with J gene TRBJ2-5; D call uncertain. The CDR3 sequence: CSSDETQYF. The CDR3 nucleotides are TGCAGCTCAGACGAGACCCAGTACTTC.